This T cell receptor beta chain was sequenced during a study of blood T cells in healthy people across ages. This clonotype was counted a few times. It was with a sample-barcoded 5' primer and a J-beta primer mix that a second PCR of roughly 7 to 12 cycles was run. TCRdb re-derived calls from the 5' RACE reads in MiXCR, one entry per CDR3 protein. In the table there are hundreds of thousands of distinct CDR3 sequences, approximately 25% of which are singletons. In addition, the sample was reused for a study of T cells of mothers and their children.

Sequenced input: blood. The sequence came from a boy between 10 and 17 years old in good health.

The CDR3 DNA sequence: TGTGCCAGCAGTCCTAGACAGGGTTGGACTGAAGCTTTCTTT. This sequence encodes CASSPRQGWTEAFF. The rearrangement links TRBV27 to TRBJ1-1; 7 nucleotides agree with TRBD1. J lost 5 bases, V lost 5 bases, and 8 bases had no gene match. From germline, CDR1 is MNHEY and CDR2 SMNVEV (reference sequence). The CDR3 has 14 residues.